The clone carrying this T cell receptor (beta chain) was counted only a few times. Original analysis: Amplifying reference gene primers gave estimates of nucleated cell counts. This table comes from immunoSEQ multiplex PCR, and its TCRdb copy is limited to in-frame clones, with some not included. That table is the source of V, J and clone size, and D and trimming were worked out from the DNA. Of around 250,000 clones in the sample, approximately 82% were seen once. V shed 6 bases and J shed 8 bases, with 13 bases lying between them. The CDR3 loop spans 12 amino acids. Looked up from germline, CDR1 is MDHEN and CDR2 is SYDVKM. The sample belongs to a study of blood T cell repertoires in COVID-19. For the study at large: The United States, Italy and Spain were the sources of the acute and convalescent COVID-19 samples.

Material: peripheral blood. This chain uses TRBV28 with TRBJ1-2, with D unresolved. This sequence originates from a man aged 35-49 years with active or convalescent COVID-19. CDR3 nucleotide sequence: TGTGCCAGCAGCGATGATAAGAGAGGCTACACCTTC. Amino acid sequence: CASSDDKRGYTF.